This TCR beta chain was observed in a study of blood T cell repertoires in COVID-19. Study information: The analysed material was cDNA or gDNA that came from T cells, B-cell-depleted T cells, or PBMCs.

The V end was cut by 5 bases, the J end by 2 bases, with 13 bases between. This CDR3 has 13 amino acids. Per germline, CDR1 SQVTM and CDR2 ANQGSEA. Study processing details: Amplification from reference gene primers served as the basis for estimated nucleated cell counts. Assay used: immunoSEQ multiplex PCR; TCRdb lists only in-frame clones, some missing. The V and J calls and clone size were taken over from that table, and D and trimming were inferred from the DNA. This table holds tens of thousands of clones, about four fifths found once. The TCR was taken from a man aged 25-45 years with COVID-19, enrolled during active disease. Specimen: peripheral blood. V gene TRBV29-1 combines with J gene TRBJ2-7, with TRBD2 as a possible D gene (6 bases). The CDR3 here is CSVIEASAYEQYF. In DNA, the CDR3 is TGCAGCGTTATAGAAGCTAGCGCCTACGAGCAGTACTTC.